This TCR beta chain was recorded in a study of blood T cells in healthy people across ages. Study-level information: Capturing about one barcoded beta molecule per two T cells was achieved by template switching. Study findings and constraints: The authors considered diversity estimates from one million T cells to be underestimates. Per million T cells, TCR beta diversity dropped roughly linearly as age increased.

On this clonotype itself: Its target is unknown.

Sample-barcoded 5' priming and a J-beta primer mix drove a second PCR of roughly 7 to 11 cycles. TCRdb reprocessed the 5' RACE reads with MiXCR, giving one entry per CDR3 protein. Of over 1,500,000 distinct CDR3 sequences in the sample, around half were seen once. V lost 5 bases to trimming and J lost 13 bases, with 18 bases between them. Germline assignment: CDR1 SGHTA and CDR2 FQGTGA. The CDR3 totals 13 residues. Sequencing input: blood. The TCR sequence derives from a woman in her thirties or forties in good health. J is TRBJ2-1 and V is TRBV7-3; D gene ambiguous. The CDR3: CASSVGPKETQFF. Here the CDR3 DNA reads TGTGCCAGCAGCGTTGGTCCCAAAGAGACCCAGTTCTTC.